A single sample gave rise to the 9 T cell receptor beta chains below, sequenced in a study of T cell changes during pregnancy in multiple sclerosis. Only in-frame clones appear in the TCRdb table, and some are missing; sequencing was by immunoSEQ multiplex PCR. The sample has 90,000 to 95,000 clones, 75% to 95% seen once. The sample here was peripheral blood, taken before pregnancy. The receptors shown here come from a female donor with multiple sclerosis, enrolled in a pregnancy study.

This sequence joins TRBV15 and TRBJ1-4; D is undetermined. Germline values: CDR1 LNHNV, CDR2 YYDKDF (reference sequence). Trimming took off 5 bases at V and 8 bases at J, with 15 bases between the two ends. The CDR3 loop spans 14 amino acids. CDR3 coding DNA: TGTGCCACCAGCTCCGCAGGTTTACCCGAAAAACTGTTTTTT. Its translation: CATSSAGLPEKLFF.

There are a few counts of this clone. CDR3 region: CAVKRGSLYGYTF. CDR3 bases: TGCGCCGTCAAAAGGGGATCCCTCTATGGCTACACCTTC. The chain links TRBV10-1 to TRBJ1-2; TRBD1 might be the D (5 bases). The V and J ends lost 11 bases and 4 bases respectively, with 17 bases between them. Germline V CDR1 and CDR2: WNHNN, SYGVQD (reference sequence). CDR3 length: 13 amino acids.

The rearrangement links TRBV6-6 to TRBJ1-2; maybe TRBD1 (6 bases). Germline V gene lookup returns CDR1 MNHNY and CDR2 SVGAGI (reference sequence). V was trimmed by 8 bases and J by 4 bases, leaving 11 bases between them. The CDR3 covers 12 residues. The CDR3 DNA is TGTGCCAGCGTACAGGGAAGCTATGGCTACACCTTC. Translating it yields CASVQGSYGYTF.

The chain uses TRBV9 and TRBJ2-1; 8 bases map to TRBD1. Germline V gives CDR1 SGDLS, CDR2 YYNGEE. The ends lost 0 bases at V and 8 bases at J; junction bases unmatched: 16. The CDR3 is made up of 18 amino acids. This CDR3 is CASSVVPRLDREGDEQFF. In DNA, the CDR3 is TGTGCCAGCAGCGTAGTCCCCAGGTTGGACAGGGAAGGCGATGAGCAGTTCTTC.

The chain has TRBV18 and TRBJ1-5; 9 nucleotides line up with TRBD1. The V gene end was trimmed by 3 bases and the J gene end by 0 bases; junction bases not matched to a gene: 18. Germline V gene data show CDR1 as KGHSH and CDR2 as LQKENI. CDR3 length equals 21 residues. The CDR3 reads CASSPLTLGTGIKFSNQPQHF. The CDR3, as DNA: TGTGCCAGCTCACCGTTGACGTTGGGGACAGGGATAAAGTTTAGCAATCAGCCCCAGCATTTT. Full variable domain (missing parts from reference TRBV18 and TRBJ1-5): NAGVMQNPRHLVRRRGQEARLRCSPMKGHSHVYWYRQLPEEGLKFMVYLQKENIIDESGMPKERFSAEFPKEGPSILRIQQVVRGDSAAYFCASSPLTLGTGIKFSNQPQHFGDGTRLSIL.

V gene TRBV29-1 combines with J gene TRBJ1-5; 7 nucleotides line up with TRBD1. Trimming removed 7 bases from V and 8 bases from J; junction bases left unmatched: 11. In germline, CDR1 is SQVTM, CDR2 ANQGSEA. CDR3 length: 13 amino acids. In DNA form, the CDR3 reads TGCAGCGCCGTGACAGGGCCCGGGGAGCCCCAGCATTTT. Protein product: CSAVTGPGEPQHF. Using reference TRBV29-1 and TRBJ1-5 for the parts outside the CDR3, the full variable domain is SAVISQKPSRDICQRGTSLTIQCQVDSQVTMMFWYRQQPGQSLTLIATANQGSEATYESGFVIDKFPISRPNLTFSTLTVSNMSPEDSSIYLCSAVTGPGEPQHFGDGTRLSIL.

In DNA form, the CDR3 reads TGCGCCAGCAGCGGGGGACAGAAGAACACTGAAGCTTTCTTT. Encoded protein: CASSGGQKNTEAFF. V usage is TRBV5-1 and J usage is TRBJ1-1; 7 positions match TRBD1. This CDR3 is built from 14 residues. Germline CDR1 is SGHRS and CDR2 is YFSETQ. V shed 4 bases, J shed 1 base, and the junction held 4 bases outside the gene matches.

The V and J genes are TRBV2 and TRBJ1-5; perhaps TRBD1 as D (5 bases). The CDR3 sequence is 15 residues long. Per the germline V gene, CDR1 is SNHLY and CDR2 is FYNNEI. V was cut by 10 bases and J by 1 base, with 17 bases left in between. CDR3 nucleotides: TGTGCCACCTCCCCATGGGGACTAAGCAATCAGCCCCAGCATTTT. It specifies CATSPWGLSNQPQHF.

This chain links TRBV11-3 with TRBJ2-7; 7 bases fit TRBD2. Unmatched junction bases numbered 9, after V lost 4 bases and J lost 6 bases. This CDR3 has 14 residues. CDR1 is SGHNT and CDR2 is YENEEA in the germline V gene. The CDR3: CASSSGDGLGEQYF. The CDR3 DNA is TGTGCCAGCAGCTCCGGGGATGGACTAGGCGAGCAGTACTTC.